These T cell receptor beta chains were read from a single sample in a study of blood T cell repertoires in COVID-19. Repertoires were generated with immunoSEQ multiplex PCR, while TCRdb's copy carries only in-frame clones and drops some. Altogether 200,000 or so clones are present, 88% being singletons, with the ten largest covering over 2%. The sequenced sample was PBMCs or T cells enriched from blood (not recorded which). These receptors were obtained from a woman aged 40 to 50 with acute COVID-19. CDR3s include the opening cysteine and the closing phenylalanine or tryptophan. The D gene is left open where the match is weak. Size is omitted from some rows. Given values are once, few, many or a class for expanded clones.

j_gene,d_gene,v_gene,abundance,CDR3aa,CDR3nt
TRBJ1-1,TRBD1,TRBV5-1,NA,CASSPTGVNTEAFF,TGCGCCAGCAGCCCAACAGGGGTGAACACTGAAGCTTTCTTT
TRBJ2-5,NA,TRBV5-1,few,CASSLSQETQYF,TGCGCCAGCAGCCTCTCCCAAGAGACCCAGTACTTC
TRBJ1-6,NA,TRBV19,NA,CASSSGGVDNSPLHF,TGTGCCAGTAGTAGTGGGGGCGTCGATAATTCACCCCTCCACTTT
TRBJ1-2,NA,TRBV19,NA,CASSISPGFTYGYTF,TGTGCCAGTAGTATATCCCCAGGTTTTACCTATGGCTACACCTTC
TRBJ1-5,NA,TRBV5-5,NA,CASTIDGYSNQPQHF,TGTGCCAGCACCATTGACGGGTATAGCAATCAGCCCCAGCATTTT
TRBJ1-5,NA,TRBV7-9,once,CASSPPGYSNQPQHF,TGTGCCAGCAGCCCCCCAGGATATAGCAATCAGCCCCAGCATTTT
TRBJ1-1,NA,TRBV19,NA,CASSINRAGPNTEAFF,TGTGCCAGTAGTATTAATAGGGCAGGGCCGAACACTGAAGCTTTCTTT
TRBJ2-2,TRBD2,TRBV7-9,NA,CASSLQTSGSLTGELFF,TGTGCCAGCAGCCTCCAGACTAGCGGGAGTCTCACCGGGGAGCTGTTTTTT
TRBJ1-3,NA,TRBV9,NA,CASSVGSSHSGNTIYF,TGTGCCAGCAGCGTAGGGAGTTCCCACTCTGGAAACACCATATATTTT
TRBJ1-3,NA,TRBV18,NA,CASSPDRNGNTIYF,TGTGCCAGCTCACCAGACAGAAATGGAAACACCATATATTTT
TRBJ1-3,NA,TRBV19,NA,CASGGRGGLGGNTIYF,TGTGCCAGTGGGGGGAGAGGAGGGCTTGGAGGAAACACCATATATTTT
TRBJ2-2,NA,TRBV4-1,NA,CASSQDKGGAYTGELFF,TGCGCCAGCAGCCAAGACAAAGGGGGGGCTTACACCGGGGAGCTGTTTTTT
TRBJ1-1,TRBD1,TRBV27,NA,CASGTGREAFF,TGTGCCAGCGGGACAGGGCGTGAAGCTTTCTTT
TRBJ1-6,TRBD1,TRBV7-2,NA,CASSLGSTGAVSSPLHF,TGTGCCAGCAGCTTAGGATCGACAGGGGCCGTTTCTTCACCCCTCCACTTT
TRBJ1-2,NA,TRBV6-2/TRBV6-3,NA,CASSYLGQRYGYTF,TGTGCCAGCAGTTACCTAGGACAGCGCTATGGCTACACCTTC
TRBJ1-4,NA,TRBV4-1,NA,CASSQDLDSYSATNEKLFF,TGCGCCAGCAGCCAAGATCTTGACAGTTATTCGGCAACTAATGAAAAACTGTTTTTT
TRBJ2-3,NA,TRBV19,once,CASSMGARDTQYF,TGTGCCAGTAGTATGGGGGCCCGGGATACGCAGTATTTT
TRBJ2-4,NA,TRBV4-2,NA,CASSQEQGIYIQYF,TGTGCCAGCAGCCAAGAACAGGGAATCTACATTCAGTACTTC
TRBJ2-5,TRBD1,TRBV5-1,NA,CASSRSGQVQETQYF,TGCGCCAGCAGCCGATCGGGACAGGTCCAAGAGACCCAGTACTTC
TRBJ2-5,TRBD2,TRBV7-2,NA,CASSLDSGAYQETQYF,TGTGCCAGCAGCTTGGATAGCGGGGCGTACCAAGAGACCCAGTACTTC
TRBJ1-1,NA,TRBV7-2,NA,CASSLVDHFSKGAFF,TGTGCCAGCAGCTTAGTAGACCACTTTTCCAAGGGGGCTTTCTTT
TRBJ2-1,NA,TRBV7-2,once,CASSLVQGWYEQFF,TGTGCCAGCAGCTTAGTACAGGGTTGGTATGAGCAGTTCTTC
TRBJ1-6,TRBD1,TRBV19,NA,CASTELDREGSPLHF,TGTGCCAGTACCGAATTGGACAGGGAAGGGTCACCCCTCCACTTT